This T cell receptor (beta chain) is from a study of vaccination and CD4 T cells after COVID-19. Treatment specified: approximately 9-day PBMC culture with coronavirus spike peptide pools or control peptides (ViraFEST assay). The ViraFEST method relied on peptide pools to expand antigen-specific T cells, followed by TCR sequencing. In germline, CDR1 is DFQATT, CDR2 SNEGSKA (reference sequence). The CDR3 is 14 residues long. The ends were cut back, 2 bases at V and 1 base at J, with 10 bases in the middle. Cultured CD4+ T cell DNA underwent sequencing with the Oncomine TCR Beta short-read assay. TCRdb itself ran the PCR reads through MiXCR, one entry per CDR3 protein. The sample holds 14,000 to 15,000 distinct CDR3 sequences, about 50% seen once. In its sample, this clonotype was seen a few times. Its target is not known. Overall study results and limits: Convalescent patients had a median around 86% of reactive clones appearing only post-vaccination. Convalescent patients had 304 of 307 vaccine-specific clones showing spike mono-reactivity.

The source material was CD4+ T cells from blood, cultured in vitro. The rearrangement joins TRBV20-1 to TRBJ2-3, with TRBD2 as a possible D gene (6 bases). The receptor was derived from a human donor who had recovered from COVID-19. The CDR3 sequence is CSARRGGGTDTQYF. In DNA, the CDR3 is TGCAGTGCTAGAAGGGGCGGGGGCACAGATACGCAGTATTTT.